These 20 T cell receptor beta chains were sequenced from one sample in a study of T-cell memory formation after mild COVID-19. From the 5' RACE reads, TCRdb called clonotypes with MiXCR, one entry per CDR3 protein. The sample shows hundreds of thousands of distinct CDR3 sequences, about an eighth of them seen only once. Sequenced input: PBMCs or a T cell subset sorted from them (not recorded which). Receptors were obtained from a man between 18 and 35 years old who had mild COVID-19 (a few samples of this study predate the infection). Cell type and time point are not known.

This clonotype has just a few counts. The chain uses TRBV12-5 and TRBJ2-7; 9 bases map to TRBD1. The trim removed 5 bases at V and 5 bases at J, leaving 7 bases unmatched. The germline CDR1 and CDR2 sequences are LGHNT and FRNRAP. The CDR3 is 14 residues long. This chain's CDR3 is CASGPGQGANEQYF. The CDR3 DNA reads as TGTGCTAGTGGTCCGGGACAGGGAGCCAACGAGCAGTACTTC. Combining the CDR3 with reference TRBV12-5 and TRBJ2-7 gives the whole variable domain DARVTQTPRHKVTEMGQEVTMRCQPILGHNTVFWYRQTMMQGLELLAYFRNRAPLDDSGMPKDRFSAEMPDATLATLKIQPSEPRDSAVYFCASGPGQGANEQYFGPGTRLTVT.

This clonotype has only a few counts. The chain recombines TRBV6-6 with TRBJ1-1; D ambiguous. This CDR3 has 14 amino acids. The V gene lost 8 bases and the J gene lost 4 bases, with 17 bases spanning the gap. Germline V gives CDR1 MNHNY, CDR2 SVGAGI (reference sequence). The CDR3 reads CASGNSGKGTEAFF. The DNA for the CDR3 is TGTGCCAGCGGAAACTCGGGGAAGGGCACTGAAGCTTTCTTT.

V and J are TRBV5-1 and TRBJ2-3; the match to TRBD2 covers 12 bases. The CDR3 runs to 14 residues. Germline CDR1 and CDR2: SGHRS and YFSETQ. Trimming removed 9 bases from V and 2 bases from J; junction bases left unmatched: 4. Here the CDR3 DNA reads TGCGCCACTACTAGCGGGGGGAACACAGATACGCAGTATTTT. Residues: CATTSGGNTDTQYF.

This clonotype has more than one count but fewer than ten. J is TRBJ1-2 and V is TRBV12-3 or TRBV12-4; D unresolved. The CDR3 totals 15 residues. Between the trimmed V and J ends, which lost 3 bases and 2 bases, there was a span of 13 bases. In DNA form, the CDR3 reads TGTGCCAGCAGTTTTCGGGGAAACCCGAACTATGGCTACACCTTC. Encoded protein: CASSFRGNPNYGYTF.

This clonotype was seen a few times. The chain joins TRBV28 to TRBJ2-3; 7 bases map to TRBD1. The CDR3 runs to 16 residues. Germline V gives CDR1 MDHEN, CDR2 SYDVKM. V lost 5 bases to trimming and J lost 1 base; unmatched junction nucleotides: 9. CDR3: CASSVPTGMGTDTQYF. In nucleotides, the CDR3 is TGTGCCAGCAGTGTGCCGACAGGGATGGGCACAGATACGCAGTATTTT.

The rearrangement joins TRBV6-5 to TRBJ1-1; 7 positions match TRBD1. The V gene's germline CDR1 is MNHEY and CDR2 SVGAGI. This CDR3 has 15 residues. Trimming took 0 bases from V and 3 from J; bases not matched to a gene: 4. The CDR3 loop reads CASSYSGQRYTEAFF. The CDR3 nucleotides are TGTGCCAGCAGTTACTCGGGACAGCGATACACTGAAGCTTTCTTT.

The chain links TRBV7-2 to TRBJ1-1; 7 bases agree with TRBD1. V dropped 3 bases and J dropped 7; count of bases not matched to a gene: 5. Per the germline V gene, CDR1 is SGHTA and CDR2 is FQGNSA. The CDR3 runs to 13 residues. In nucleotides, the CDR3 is TGTGCCAGCAGCTTCGACAGGGCAAGTGAAGCTTTCTTT. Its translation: CASSFDRASEAFF.

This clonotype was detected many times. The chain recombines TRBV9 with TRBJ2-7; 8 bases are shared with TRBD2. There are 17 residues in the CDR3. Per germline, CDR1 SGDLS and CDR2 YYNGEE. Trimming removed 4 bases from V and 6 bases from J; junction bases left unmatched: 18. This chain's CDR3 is CASSTPRGGTGPREQYF. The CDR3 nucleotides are TGTGCCAGCAGCACACCCCGGGGGGGCACAGGGCCCCGCGAGCAGTACTTC.

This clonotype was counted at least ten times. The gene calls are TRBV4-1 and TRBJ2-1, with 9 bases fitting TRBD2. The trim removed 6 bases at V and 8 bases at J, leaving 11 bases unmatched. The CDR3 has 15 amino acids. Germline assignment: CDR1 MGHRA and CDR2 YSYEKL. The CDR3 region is CASRALAGNRDEQFF. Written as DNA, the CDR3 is TGCGCCAGCAGAGCACTAGCGGGCAATCGGGATGAGCAGTTCTTC.

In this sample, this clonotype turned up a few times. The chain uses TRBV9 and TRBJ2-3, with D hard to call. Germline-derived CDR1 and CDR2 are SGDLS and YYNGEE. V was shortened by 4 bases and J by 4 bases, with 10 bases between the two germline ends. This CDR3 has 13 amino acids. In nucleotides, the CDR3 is TGTGCCAGCAGCCCCGGCGTCTCAGATACGCAGTATTTT. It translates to CASSPGVSDTQYF.

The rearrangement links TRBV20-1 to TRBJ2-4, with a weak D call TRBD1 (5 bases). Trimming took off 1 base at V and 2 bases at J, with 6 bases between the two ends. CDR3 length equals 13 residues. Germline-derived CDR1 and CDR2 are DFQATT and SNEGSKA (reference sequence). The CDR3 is CSARAGTKNIQYF. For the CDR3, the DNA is TGCAGTGCTAGAGCAGGGACCAAAAACATTCAGTACTTC.

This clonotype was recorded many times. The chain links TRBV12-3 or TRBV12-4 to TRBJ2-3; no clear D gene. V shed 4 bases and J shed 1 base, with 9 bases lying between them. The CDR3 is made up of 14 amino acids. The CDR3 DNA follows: TGTGCCAGCAGTTCCTCGGACCGCACAGATACGCAGTATTTT. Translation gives CASSSSDRTDTQYF.

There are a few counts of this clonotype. CDR3 coding DNA: TGTGCCACCGGGACAGGGGTGGCAGATACGCAGTATTTT. It specifies CATGTGVADTQYF. The V gene is TRBV24-1, the J gene TRBJ2-3, with 10 positions matching TRBD1. J was trimmed by 4 bases and V by 9 bases; bases with no gene match: 3. In germline, CDR1 is KGHDR, CDR2 SFDVKD. This CDR3 spans 13 amino acids.

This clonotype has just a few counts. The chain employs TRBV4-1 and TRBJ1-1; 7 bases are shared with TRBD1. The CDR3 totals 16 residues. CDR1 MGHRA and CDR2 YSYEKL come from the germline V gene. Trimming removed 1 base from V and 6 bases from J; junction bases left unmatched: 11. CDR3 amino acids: CASSQAPPDRDPEAFF. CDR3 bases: TGCGCCAGCAGCCAAGCTCCACCCGACAGGGACCCTGAAGCTTTCTTT.

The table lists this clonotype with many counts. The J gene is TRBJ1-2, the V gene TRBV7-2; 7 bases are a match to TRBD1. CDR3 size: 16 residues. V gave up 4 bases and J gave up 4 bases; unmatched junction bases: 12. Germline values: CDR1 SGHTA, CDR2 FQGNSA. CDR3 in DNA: TGTGCCAGCAGCTCAACCTCAGGGGGTCTGCCCTATGGCTACACCTTC. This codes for CASSSTSGGLPYGYTF.

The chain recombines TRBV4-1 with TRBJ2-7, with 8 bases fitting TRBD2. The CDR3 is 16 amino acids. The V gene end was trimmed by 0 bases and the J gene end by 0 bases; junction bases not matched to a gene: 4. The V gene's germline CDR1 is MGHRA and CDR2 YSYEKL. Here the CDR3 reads CASSQDPSGSSYEQYF. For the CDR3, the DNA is TGCGCCAGCAGCCAAGATCCGAGCGGGAGCTCCTACGAGCAGTACTTC.

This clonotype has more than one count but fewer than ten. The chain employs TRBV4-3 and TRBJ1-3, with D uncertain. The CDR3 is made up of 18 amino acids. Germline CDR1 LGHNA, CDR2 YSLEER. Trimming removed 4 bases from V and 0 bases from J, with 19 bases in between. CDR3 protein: CASSPLPTADLSGNTIYF. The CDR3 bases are TGCGCCAGCAGCCCCCTCCCGACGGCCGATCTCTCTGGAAACACCATATATTTT.

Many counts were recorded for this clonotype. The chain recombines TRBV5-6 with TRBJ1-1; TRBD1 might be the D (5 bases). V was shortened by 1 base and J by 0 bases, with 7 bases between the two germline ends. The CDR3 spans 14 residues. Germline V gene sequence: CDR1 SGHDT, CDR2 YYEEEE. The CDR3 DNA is TGTGCCAGCAGCTTGTCAGGGATGAACACTGAAGCTTTCTTT. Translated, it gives CASSLSGMNTEAFF. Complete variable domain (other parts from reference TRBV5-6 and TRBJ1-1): DAGVTQSPTHLIKTRGQQVTLRCSPKSGHDTVSWYQQALGQGPQFIFQYYEEEERQRGNFPDRFSGHQFPNYSSELNVNALLLGDSALYLCASSLSGMNTEAFFGQGTRLTVV.

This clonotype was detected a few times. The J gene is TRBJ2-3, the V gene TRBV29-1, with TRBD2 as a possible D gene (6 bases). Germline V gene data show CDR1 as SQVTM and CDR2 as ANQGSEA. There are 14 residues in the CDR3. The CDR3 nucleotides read TGCAGTGCCGGGAAGGGGACTAGCACAGATACGCAGTATTTT. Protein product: CSAGKGTSTDTQYF.

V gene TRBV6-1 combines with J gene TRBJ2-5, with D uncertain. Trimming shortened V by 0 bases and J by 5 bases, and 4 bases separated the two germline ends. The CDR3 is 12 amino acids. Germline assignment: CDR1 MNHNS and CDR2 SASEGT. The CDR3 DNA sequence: TGTGCCAGCAGTGAAGCGGTGGAGACCCAGTACTTC. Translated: CASSEAVETQYF.